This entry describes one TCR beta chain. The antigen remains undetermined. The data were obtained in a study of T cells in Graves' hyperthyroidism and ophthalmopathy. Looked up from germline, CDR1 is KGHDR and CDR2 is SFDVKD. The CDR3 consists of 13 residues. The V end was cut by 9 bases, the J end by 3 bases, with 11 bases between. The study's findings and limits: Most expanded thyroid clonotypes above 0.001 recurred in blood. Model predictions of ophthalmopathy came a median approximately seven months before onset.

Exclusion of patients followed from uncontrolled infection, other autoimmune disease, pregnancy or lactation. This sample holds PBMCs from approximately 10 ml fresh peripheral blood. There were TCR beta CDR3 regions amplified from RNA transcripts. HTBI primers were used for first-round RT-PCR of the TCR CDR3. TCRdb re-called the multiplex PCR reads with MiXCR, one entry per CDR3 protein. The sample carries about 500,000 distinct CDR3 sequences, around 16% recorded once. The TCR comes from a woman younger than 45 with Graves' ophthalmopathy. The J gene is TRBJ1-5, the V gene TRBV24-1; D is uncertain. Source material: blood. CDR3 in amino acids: CATLGAYNQPQHF. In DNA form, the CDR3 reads TGTGCCACCCTTGGAGCCTACAATCAGCCCCAGCATTTT.